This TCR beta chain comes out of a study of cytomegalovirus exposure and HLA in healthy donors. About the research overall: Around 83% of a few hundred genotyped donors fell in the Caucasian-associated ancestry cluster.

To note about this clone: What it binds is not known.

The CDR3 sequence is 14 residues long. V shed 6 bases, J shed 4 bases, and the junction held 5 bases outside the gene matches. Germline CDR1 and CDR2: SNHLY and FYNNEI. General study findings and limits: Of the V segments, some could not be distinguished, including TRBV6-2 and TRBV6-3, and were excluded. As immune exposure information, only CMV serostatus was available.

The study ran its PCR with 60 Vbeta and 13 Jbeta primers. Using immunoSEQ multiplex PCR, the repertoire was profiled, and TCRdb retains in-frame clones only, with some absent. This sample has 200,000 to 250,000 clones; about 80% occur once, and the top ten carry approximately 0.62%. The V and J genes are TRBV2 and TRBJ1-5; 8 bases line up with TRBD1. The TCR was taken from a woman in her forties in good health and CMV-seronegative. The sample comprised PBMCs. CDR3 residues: CASSPWTGNQPQHF. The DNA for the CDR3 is TGTGCCAGCAGCCCCTGGACAGGGAATCAGCCCCAGCATTTT.